The clone carrying this T cell receptor (beta chain) has at least ten counts. As yet, its antigen is unknown. The data were taken from a study of T cells in Graves' hyperthyroidism and ophthalmopathy. Findings of the study overall: Blood also carried most thyroid clonotypes expanded above 0.001.

CDR1 and CDR2 (germline): SNHLY, FYNNEI. The CDR3 loop spans 11 amino acids. Trimming shortened V by 7 bases and J by 3 bases, and 7 bases separated the two germline ends. Template material for amplifying TCR beta CDR3 regions consisted of RNA transcripts. The TCR CDR3 was amplified in a first-round RT-PCR using the HTBI primer set. TCRdb re-called the multiplex PCR reads through MiXCR, storing one row per CDR3 protein. The data contain fewer than 450,000 distinct CDR3 sequences, about a fifth of them singletons. This clonotype was obtained from a man aged 18 to 30 with Graves' ophthalmopathy. Sequencing was performed on blood. The chain couples TRBV2 to TRBJ2-7, with no clear D. Here the CDR3 reads CASTLNYEQYF. The CDR3 DNA reads TGTGCCAGCACTCTAAACTACGAGCAGTACTTC.